This T cell receptor beta chain appears in the sequencing data of a study of blood T cell repertoires in COVID-19. On the study more broadly: T cells, B-cell-depleted T cells, or PBMCs provided the cDNA or gDNA that served as material.

This clone appeared once. The CDR3 spans 17 residues. Germline CDR1 reads LNHNV; CDR2 reads YYDKDF (reference sequence). The ends lost 3 bases at V and 6 bases at J; junction bases unmatched: 14. Generated by immunoSEQ multiplex PCR, the TCRdb table keeps only in-frame clones and is missing some. Of over 140,000 clones listed, roughly 76% are singletons. The sample was peripheral blood. The sequence was collected from a woman aged 50 to 60 with active or convalescent COVID-19. The chain joins TRBV15 to TRBJ1-5, with 7 bases fitting TRBD1. The CDR3 DNA follows: TGTGCCACCAGCAGGCCGGGACAGCTGGCCTCTCTTCAGCCCCAGCATTTT. This gives the protein CATSRPGQLASLQPQHF.